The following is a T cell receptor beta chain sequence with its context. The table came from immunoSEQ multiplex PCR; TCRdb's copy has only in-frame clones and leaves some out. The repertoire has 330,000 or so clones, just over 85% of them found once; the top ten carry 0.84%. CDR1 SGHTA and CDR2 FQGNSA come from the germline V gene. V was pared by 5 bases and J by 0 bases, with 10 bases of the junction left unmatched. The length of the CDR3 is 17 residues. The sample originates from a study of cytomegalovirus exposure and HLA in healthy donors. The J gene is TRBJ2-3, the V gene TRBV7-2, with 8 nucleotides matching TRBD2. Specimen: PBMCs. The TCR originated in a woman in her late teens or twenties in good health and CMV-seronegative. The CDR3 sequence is CASSTYEAGASTDTQYF. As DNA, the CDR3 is TGTGCCAGCAGCACCTATGAAGCGGGAGCCAGCACAGATACGCAGTATTTT.